Shown below are 9 T cell receptor beta chains from a single sample sequenced in a study of cytomegalovirus exposure and HLA in healthy donors. Data came from immunoSEQ multiplex PCR; TCRdb stores just in-frame clones and leaves some out. The sample consists of around 300,000 clones, roughly 87% of them appearing once. The specimen sequenced was PBMCs. These receptors all come from a man aged 25-45 years in good health and CMV-seronegative.

V and J are TRBV4-1 and TRBJ1-2; 10 bases align to TRBD1. The CDR3 has 17 residues. Losses at the gene ends were 2 bases for V and 1 base for J; bases not matched to a gene: 7. Germline loops: CDR1 MGHRA, CDR2 YSYEKL. In DNA, the CDR3 is TGCGCCAGCAGCCAAAGAGACAGGGGGCCTCTTAACTATGGCTACACCTTC. Translation: CASSQRDRGPLNYGYTF.

The gene calls are TRBV11-2 and TRBJ2-1; TRBD1 agrees at 9 bases. Germline V gene sequence: CDR1 SGHAT, CDR2 FQNNGV. This CDR3 contains 18 residues. V trimming: 0 bases; J trimming: 6 bases; junction bases outside the gene matches: 12. The CDR3 nucleotides read TGTGCCAGCAGCTTAGATACGAGAACAGGGGGCGAGGGCAATGAGCAGTTCTTC. It encodes CASSLDTRTGGEGNEQFF.

This clone was seen more than once but under ten times. This chain uses TRBV29-1 with TRBJ1-2, with D possibly being TRBD1 (5 bases). This CDR3 has 12 amino acids. CDR1 is SQVTM and CDR2 is ANQGSEA in the germline V gene. V was cut by 7 bases and J by 5 bases, with 14 bases left in between. The CDR3 sequence is CSAETDSYGYTF. CDR3 in DNA: TGCAGCGCTGAGACTGACAGTTATGGCTACACCTTC.

Here the CDR3 reads CASRTSGGADTQYF. CDR3 in DNA: TGTGCCAGCAGGACTAGCGGGGGGGCAGATACGCAGTATTTT. The chain couples TRBV5-5 to TRBJ2-3; 14 bases line up with TRBD2. The CDR3 length is 14 residues. CDR1 SGHKS and CDR2 YYEKEE come from the germline V gene (reference sequence). The V and J ends lost 5 bases and 4 bases, in that order; junction bases with no gene match: 0.

This sequence joins TRBV29-1 and TRBJ1-1; D not resolved. Trimming left V 7 bases short and J 1 base short, with 13 bases between. This CDR3 is built from 13 residues. From germline, CDR1 is SQVTM and CDR2 ANQGSEA. The CDR3 DNA reads as TGCAGCGCTGTGGAGGTGCCGAACACTGAAGCTTTCTTT. It codes for CSAVEVPNTEAFF.

This clone was seen once. Here the CDR3 DNA reads TGTGCCAGCAGCTTAGGCGGGACAAACATTCAGTACTTC. Its protein product is CASSLGGTNIQYF. The V call is TRBV11-2, the J call TRBJ2-4; D is possibly TRBD2 (6 bases). V was trimmed by 1 base and J by 6 bases, leaving 7 bases between them. The CDR3 is made up of 13 amino acids. From germline, CDR1 is SGHAT and CDR2 FQNNGV.

The chain has TRBV19 and TRBJ2-2; 8 nucleotides line up with TRBD1. This CDR3 comprises 15 residues. V trimming: 4 bases; J trimming: 4 bases; junction bases outside the gene matches: 5. CDR1 is LNHDA, CDR2 SQIVND, per germline (reference sequence). CDR3 residues: CASSKSTGVTGELFF. The CDR3 bases are TGTGCCAGTAGTAAATCGACAGGGGTCACCGGGGAGCTGTTTTTT.

This chain uses TRBV6-1 with TRBJ1-2, with 9 bases identical to TRBD1. The CDR3 is 15 residues long. V gave up 6 bases and J gave up 4 bases; unmatched junction bases: 9. In germline, CDR1 is MNHNS, CDR2 SASEGT. CDR3 in amino acids: CASRPTGGLSYGYTF. The CDR3 region has the DNA TGTGCCAGCAGACCGACAGGGGGGCTATCCTATGGCTACACCTTC.

The chain employs TRBV18 and TRBJ2-7; 8 positions agree with TRBD1. The CDR3 sequence is 16 residues long. The germline V gene encodes CDR1 KGHSH and CDR2 LQKENI. Trimming removed 2 bases from V and 1 base from J; junction bases left unmatched: 7. The CDR3 coding sequence is TGTGCCAGCTCACCATATTCCGGGACAGGATCCTACGAGCAGTACTTC. This encodes CASSPYSGTGSYEQYF.